These 5 T cell receptor beta chains originate from one sample sequenced in a study of shared clonotypes between healthy human individuals. Selected positively for CCR7 and CD45RO-negative, naive CD8 cells excluded terminally differentiated effector memory CD45RA+ cells. Some clones are missing from TCRdb's copy, which holds only in-frame ones; the method was immunoSEQ multiplex PCR. Of roughly 590,000 clones listed, over 95% are singletons. Sequencing was carried out using naive CD8+ T cells sorted from blood. The receptors derive from a woman in her thirties in good health.

Only one count was recorded for this clone. The chain carries TRBV2 and TRBJ2-5; D possibly corresponds to TRBD2 (6 bases). The CDR3 covers 12 residues. Germline CDR1 SNHLY, CDR2 FYNNEI. The germline V and J ends were trimmed by 10 bases and 1 base, with 10 bases remaining between them. The CDR3 protein is CAKASAQETQYF. The DNA of the CDR3 is TGTGCCAAGGCTAGCGCCCAAGAGACCCAGTACTTC.

This chain links TRBV28 with TRBJ2-2; D is undetermined. The CDR3 sequence is 17 residues long. Germline CDR1 reads MDHEN; CDR2 reads SYDVKM. V lost 0 bases and J lost 1, with 12 bases in between. CDR3 residues: CASSLWFWGKNTGELFF. In DNA form, the CDR3 reads TGTGCCAGCAGTTTATGGTTCTGGGGAAAGAACACCGGGGAGCTGTTTTTT.

The chain uses TRBV27 and TRBJ1-4; 7 bases fit TRBD1. The CDR3 totals 14 residues. Germline loops: CDR1 MNHEY, CDR2 SMNVEV (reference sequence). V trimming: 6 bases; J trimming: 0 bases; junction bases outside the gene matches: 1. The CDR3 nucleotides are TGTGCCAGCAGGGACAGGCCAACTAATGAAAAACTGTTTTTT. It yields the protein CASRDRPTNEKLFF.

The V gene is TRBV27, the J gene TRBJ2-7, with 8 bases matching TRBD1. CDR1 is MNHEY and CDR2 is SMNVEV in the germline V gene (reference sequence). The V segment lost 5 bases and the J segment 0 bases; nucleotides outside the gene matches: 9. The CDR3 totals 16 residues. The CDR3: CASSPLGQEVSYEQYF. For the CDR3, the DNA is TGTGCCAGCAGTCCCCTGGGACAGGAAGTCTCCTACGAGCAGTACTTC.

As concerns this clone: The sample has other DNA sequences that encode this CDR3 too. The CDR3 protein is CASSLVAGGYEQYF. In DNA form, the CDR3 reads TGTGCCAGCAGTTTAGTTGCGGGAGGCTACGAGCAGTACTTC. J is TRBJ2-7 and V is TRBV27; 8 bases agree with TRBD2. J was trimmed by 3 bases and V by 2 bases; bases with no gene match: 3. CDR1 is MNHEY and CDR2 is SMNVEV in the germline V gene (reference sequence). The CDR3 is 14 residues long.